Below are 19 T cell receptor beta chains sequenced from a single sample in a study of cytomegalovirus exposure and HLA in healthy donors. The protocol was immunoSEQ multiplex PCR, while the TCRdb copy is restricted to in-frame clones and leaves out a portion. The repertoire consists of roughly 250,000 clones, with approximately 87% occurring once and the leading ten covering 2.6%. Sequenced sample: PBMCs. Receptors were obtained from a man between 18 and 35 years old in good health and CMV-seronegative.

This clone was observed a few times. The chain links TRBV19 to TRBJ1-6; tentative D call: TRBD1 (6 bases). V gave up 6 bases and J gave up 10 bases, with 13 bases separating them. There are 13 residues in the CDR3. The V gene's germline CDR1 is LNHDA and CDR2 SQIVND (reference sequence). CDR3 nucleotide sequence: TGTGCCAGTAGGGTACAGGGTGGCTCACCCCTCCACTTT. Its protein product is CASRVQGGSPLHF. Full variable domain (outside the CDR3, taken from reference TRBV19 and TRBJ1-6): DGGITQSPKYLFRKEGQNVTLSCEQNLNHDAMYWYRQDPGQGLRLIYYSQIVNDFQKGDIAEGYSVSREKKESFPLTVTSAQKNPTAFYLCASRVQGGSPLHFGNGTRLTVT.

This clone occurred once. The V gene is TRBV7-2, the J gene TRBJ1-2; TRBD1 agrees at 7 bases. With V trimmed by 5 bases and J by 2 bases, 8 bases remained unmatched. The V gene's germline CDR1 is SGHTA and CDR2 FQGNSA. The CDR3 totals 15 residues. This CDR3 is CASSQGQPKNYGYTF. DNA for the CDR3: TGTGCCAGCAGCCAGGGACAGCCTAAGAACTATGGCTACACCTTC.

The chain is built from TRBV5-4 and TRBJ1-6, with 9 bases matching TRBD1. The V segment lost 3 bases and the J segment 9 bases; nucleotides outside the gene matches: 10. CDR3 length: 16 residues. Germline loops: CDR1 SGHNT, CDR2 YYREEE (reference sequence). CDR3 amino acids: CASSSPRTGEGSPLHF. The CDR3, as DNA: TGTGCCAGCAGCTCCCCACGGACAGGGGAAGGTTCACCCCTCCACTTT.

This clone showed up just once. CDR3 in amino acids: CASSTRTGAGTGELFF. The CDR3 nucleotides read TGCGCCAGCAGCACAAGGACAGGGGCCGGCACCGGGGAGCTGTTTTTT. The chain is built from TRBV5-1 and TRBJ2-2; 9 nucleotides match TRBD1. CDR1 SGHRS and CDR2 YFSETQ come from the germline V gene. V gave up 4 bases and J gave up 4 bases; unmatched junction bases: 8. The CDR3 has 16 amino acids. The complete variable domain, with remaining parts taken from reference TRBV5-1 and TRBJ2-2, reads KAGVTQTPRYLIKTRGQQVTLSCSPISGHRSVSWYQQTPGQGLQFLFEYFSETQRNKGNFPGRFSGRQFSNSRSEMNVSTLELGDSALYLCASSTRTGAGTGELFFGEGSRLTVL.

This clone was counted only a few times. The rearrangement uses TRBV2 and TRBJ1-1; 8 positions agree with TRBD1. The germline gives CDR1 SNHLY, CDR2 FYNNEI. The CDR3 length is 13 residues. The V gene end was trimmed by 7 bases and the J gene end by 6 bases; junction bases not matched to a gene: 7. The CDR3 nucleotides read TGTGCCAGCACCAAGACAGGGGCCCCTGAAGCTTTCTTT. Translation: CASTKTGAPEAFF.

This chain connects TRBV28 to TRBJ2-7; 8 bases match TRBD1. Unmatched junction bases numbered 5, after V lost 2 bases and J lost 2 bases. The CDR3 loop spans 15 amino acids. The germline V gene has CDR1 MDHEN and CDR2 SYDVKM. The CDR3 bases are TGTGCCAGCAGTTTACTCGGGACAGGACCCTACGAGCAGTACTTC. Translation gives CASSLLGTGPYEQYF. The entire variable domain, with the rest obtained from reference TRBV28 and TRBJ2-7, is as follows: DVKVTQSSRYLVKRTGEKVFLECVQDMDHENMFWYRQDPGLGLRLIYFSYDVKMKEKGDIPEGYSVSREKKERFSLILESASTNQTSMYLCASSLLGTGPYEQYFGPGTRLTVT.

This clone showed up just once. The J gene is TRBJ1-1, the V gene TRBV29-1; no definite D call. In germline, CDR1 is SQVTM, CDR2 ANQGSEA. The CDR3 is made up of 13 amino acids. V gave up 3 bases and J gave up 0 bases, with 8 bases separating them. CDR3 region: CSVEEALNTEAFF. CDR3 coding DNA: TGCAGCGTTGAGGAGGCCCTGAACACTGAAGCTTTCTTT.

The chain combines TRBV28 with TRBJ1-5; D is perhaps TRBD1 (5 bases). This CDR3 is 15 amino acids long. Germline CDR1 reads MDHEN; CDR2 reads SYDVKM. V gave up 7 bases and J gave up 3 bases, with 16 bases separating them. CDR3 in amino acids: CASTPLGRDNQPQHF. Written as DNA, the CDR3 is TGTGCCAGCACCCCATTGGGCAGGGACAATCAGCCCCAGCATTTT.

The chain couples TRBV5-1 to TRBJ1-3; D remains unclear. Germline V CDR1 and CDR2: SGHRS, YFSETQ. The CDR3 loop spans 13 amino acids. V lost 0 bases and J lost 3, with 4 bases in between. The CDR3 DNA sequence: TGCGCCAGCAGCTTGGACGGTGGAAACACCATATATTTT. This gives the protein CASSLDGGNTIYF. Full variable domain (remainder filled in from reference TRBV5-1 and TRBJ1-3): KAGVTQTPRYLIKTRGQQVTLSCSPISGHRSVSWYQQTPGQGLQFLFEYFSETQRNKGNFPGRFSGRQFSNSRSEMNVSTLELGDSALYLCASSLDGGNTIYFGEGSWLTVV.

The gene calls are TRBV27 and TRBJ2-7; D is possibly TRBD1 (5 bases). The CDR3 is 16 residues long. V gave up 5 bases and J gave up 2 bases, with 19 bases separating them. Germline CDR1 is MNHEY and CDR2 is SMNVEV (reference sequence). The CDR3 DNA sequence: TGTGCCAGCAGTCTACAGGTTACCTATAACACCTACGAGCAGTACTTC. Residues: CASSLQVTYNTYEQYF.

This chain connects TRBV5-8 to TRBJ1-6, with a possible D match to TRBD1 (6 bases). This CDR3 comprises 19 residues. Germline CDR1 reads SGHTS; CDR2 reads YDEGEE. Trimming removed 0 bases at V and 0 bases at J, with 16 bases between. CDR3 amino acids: CASSLEDRDLSSYNSPLHF. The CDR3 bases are TGTGCCAGCAGCTTGGAGGACAGAGACTTAAGCTCCTATAATTCACCCCTCCACTTT.

CDR3 amino acids: CSVGQTYEQYF. For the CDR3, the DNA is TGCAGCGTTGGACAGACCTACGAGCAGTACTTC. This sequence joins TRBV29-1 and TRBJ2-7; tentatively, D is TRBD1 (5 bases). The CDR3 has 11 amino acids. Looked up from germline, CDR1 is SQVTM and CDR2 is ANQGSEA. V was shortened by 4 bases and J by 2 bases, with 6 bases between the two germline ends.

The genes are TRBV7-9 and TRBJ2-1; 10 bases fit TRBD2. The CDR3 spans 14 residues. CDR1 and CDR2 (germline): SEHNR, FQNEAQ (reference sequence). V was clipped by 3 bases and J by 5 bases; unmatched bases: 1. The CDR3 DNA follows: TGTGCCAGCAGCTTGAGCGGGAGGGACAATGAGCAGTTCTTC. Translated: CASSLSGRDNEQFF.

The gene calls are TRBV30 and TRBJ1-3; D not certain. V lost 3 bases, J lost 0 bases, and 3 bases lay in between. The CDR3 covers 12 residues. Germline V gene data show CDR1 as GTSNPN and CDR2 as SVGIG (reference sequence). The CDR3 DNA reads TGTGCCTGGAGCTCCTCTGGAAACACCATATATTTT. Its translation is CAWSSSGNTIYF.

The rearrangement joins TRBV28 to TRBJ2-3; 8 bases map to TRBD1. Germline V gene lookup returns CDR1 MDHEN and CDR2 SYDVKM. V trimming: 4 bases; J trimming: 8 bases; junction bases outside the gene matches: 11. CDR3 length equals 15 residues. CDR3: CASSSSGQGWGTQYF. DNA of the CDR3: TGTGCCAGCAGTTCGTCCGGACAGGGATGGGGTACGCAGTATTTT.

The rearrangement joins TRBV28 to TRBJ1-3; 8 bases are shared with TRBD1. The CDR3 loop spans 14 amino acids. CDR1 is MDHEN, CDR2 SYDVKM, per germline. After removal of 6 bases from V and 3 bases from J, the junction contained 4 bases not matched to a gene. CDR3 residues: CASSLTGDGNTIYF. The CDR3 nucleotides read TGTGCCAGCAGCCTGACAGGGGATGGAAACACCATATATTTT.

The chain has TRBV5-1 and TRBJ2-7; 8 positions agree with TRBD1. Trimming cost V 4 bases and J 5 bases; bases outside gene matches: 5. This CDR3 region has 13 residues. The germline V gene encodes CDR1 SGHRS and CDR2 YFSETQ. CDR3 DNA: TGCGCCAGCAGCCTATCAGGGGGCCACGAGCAGTACTTC. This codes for CASSLSGGHEQYF.

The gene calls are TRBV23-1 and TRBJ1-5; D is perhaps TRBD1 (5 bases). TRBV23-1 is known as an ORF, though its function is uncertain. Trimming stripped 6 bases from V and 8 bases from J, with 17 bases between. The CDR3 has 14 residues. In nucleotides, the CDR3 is TGCGCCAGCAGGATACAGGATATGACGGAGCCCCAGCATTTT. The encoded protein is CASRIQDMTEPQHF.

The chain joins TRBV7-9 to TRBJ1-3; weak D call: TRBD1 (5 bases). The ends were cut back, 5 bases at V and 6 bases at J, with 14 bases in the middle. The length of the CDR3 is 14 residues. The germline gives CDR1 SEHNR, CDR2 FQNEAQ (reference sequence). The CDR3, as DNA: TGTGCCAGCAGCGCTGCAATAGGGGTAAACACCATATATTTT. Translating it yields CASSAAIGVNTIYF.